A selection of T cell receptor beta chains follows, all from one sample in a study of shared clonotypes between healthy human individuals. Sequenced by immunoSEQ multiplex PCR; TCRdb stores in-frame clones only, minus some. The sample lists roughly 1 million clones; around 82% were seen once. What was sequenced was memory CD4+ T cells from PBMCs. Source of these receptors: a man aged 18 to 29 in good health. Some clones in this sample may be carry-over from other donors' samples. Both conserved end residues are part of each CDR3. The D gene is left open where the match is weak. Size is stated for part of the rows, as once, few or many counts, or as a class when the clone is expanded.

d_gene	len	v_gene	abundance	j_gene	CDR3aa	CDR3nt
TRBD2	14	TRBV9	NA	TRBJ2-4	CASSVLAGDSIQYF	TGTGCCAGCAGCGTGTTAGCGGGAGATTCCATTCAGTACTTC
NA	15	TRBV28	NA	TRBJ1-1	CASNGLGLGDTEAFF	TGTGCCAGCAATGGGTTGGGGCTTGGGGACACTGAAGCTTTCTTT
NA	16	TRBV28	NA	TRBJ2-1	CASSFDPVASYNEQFF	TGTGCCAGCAGTTTCGACCCCGTAGCGTCCTACAATGAGCAGTTCTTC
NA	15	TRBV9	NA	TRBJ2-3	CASTRNGIHTDTQYF	TGTGCCAGCACCCGAAATGGGATTCACACAGATACGCAGTATTTT
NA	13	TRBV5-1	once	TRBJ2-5	CASSLIGGETQYF	TGCGCCAGCAGCTTGATAGGAGGAGAGACCCAGTACTTC
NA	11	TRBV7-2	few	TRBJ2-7	CASSLNYEQYF	TGTGCCAGCAGCCTCAACTACGAGCAGTACTTC
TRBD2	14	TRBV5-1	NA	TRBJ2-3	CASRMGLATDTQYF	TGCGCCAGCAGAATGGGACTAGCCACAGATACGCAGTATTTT
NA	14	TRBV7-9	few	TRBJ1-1	CASSLGGPTAEAFF	TGTGCCAGCAGCTTAGGGGGTCCGACAGCTGAAGCTTTCTTT
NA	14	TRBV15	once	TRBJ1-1	CATSLTVVQGVAFF	TGTGCCACCAGCCTTACGGTTGTACAGGGAGTAGCTTTCTTT
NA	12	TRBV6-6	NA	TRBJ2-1	CASSPGGGEQFF	TGTGCCAGCAGCCCAGGTGGGGGTGAGCAGTTCTTC
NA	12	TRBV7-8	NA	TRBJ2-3	CASRQNTDTQYF	TGTGCCAGCAGGCAGAACACAGATACGCAGTATTTT
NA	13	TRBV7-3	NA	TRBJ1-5	CASSLTPNQPQHF	TGTGCCAGCAGCTTAACCCCTAATCAGCCCCAGCATTTT
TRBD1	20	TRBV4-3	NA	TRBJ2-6	CASSQDTVRQGASGANVLTF	TGCGCCAGCAGCCAAGATACGGTGAGGCAGGGGGCGTCCGGGGCCAACGTCCTGACTTTC
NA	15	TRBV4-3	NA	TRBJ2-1	CASSQELRGIDEQFF	TGCGCCAGCAGCCAAGAGTTGAGGGGAATCGATGAGCAGTTCTTC
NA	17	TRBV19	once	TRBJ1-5	CASSPAPVIRSNQPQHF	TGTGCCAGTAGTCCAGCGCCTGTAATAAGGAGCAATCAGCCCCAACATTTT
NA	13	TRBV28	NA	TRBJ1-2	CASSLGGPYGYTF	TGTGCCAGCAGTCTCGGGGGCCCCTATGGCTACACCTTC
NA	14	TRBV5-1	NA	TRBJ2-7	CASGLRDELGEQYF	TGCGCCAGCGGGCTCCGGGACGAATTAGGGGAGCAGTACTTC
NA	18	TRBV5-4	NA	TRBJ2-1	CARTPPNQQGSNYNEQFF	TGTGCCAGAACACCCCCCAATCAACAGGGAAGTAACTACAATGAGCAGTTCTTC
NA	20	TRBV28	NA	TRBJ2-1	CASSFFPPLRDHVSYNEQFF	TGTGCCAGCAGTTTTTTTCCCCCTTTGCGGGACCACGTTTCCTACAATGAGCAGTTCTTC
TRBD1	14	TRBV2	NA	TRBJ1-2	CASSQPGTAYGYTF	TGTGCCAGCAGCCAACCCGGGACAGCCTATGGCTACACCTTC
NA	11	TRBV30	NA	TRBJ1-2	CAWSQFRGYTF	TGTGCCTGGAGTCAGTTCAGGGGCTACACCTTC
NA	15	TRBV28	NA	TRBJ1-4	CASSLPAGPSEKLFF	TGTGCCAGCAGTTTACCGGCAGGGCCTAGTGAAAAACTGTTTTTT
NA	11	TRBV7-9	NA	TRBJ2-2	CASSLKGELFF	TGTGCCAGCAGCTTAAAAGGGGAGCTGTTTTTT
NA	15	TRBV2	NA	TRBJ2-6	CASRVQSSGANVLTF	TGTGCCAGCAGGGTCCAGAGCTCTGGGGCCAACGTCCTGACTTTC
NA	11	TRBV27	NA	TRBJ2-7	CASPSPYEQYF	TGTGCCAGCCCTTCTCCCTACGAGCAGTACTTC
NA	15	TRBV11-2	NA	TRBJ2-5	CASSKLQIFQETQYF	TGTGCCAGCAGCAAGTTACAGATTTTCCAAGAGACCCAGTACTTC
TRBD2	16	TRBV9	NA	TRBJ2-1	CASSVGLAGGYNEQFF	TGTGCCAGCAGCGTAGGACTAGCGGGAGGGTACAATGAGCAGTTCTTC
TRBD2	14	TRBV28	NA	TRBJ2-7	CASAASGRTYEQYF	TGTGCCAGCGCCGCCAGCGGGAGGACCTACGAGCAGTACTTC
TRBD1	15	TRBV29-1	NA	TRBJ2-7	CSTRDRVNTSYEQYF	TGCAGCACCCGGGACAGGGTGAATACCTCCTACGAGCAGTACTTC
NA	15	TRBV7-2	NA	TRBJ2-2	CASSLQGRDTGELFF	TGTGCCAGCAGCTTACAGGGAAGGGACACCGGGGAGCTGTTTTTT
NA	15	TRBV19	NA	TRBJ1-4	CASSRGTGTNEKLFF	TGTGCCAGTAGTAGGGGGACCGGGACTAATGAAAAACTGTTTTTT
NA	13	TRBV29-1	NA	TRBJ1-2	CSVEGPPVGGYTF	TGCAGCGTTGAGGGTCCCCCGGTGGGAGGCTACACCTTC
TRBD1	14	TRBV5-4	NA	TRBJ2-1	CASSTGDWYNEQFF	TGTGCCAGCAGCACAGGGGATTGGTACAATGAGCAGTTCTTC
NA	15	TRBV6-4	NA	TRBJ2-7	CASSARPGSAHEQYF	TGTGCCAGCAGTGCCAGACCCGGTTCAGCCCACGAGCAGTACTTC
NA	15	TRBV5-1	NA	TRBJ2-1	CASSLEGRTNNEQFF	TGCGCCAGCAGCTTGGAGGGCAGAACGAACAATGAGCAGTTCTTC
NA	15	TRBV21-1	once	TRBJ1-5	CASSKQGRVDQPQHF	TGTGCCAGCAGCAAACAGGGTAGGGTTGACCAGCCCCAGCATTTT
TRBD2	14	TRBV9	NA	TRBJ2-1	CASSVAASGRAEVF	TGTGCCAGCAGCGTAGCGGCTAGCGGGAGGGCGGAAGTCTTC
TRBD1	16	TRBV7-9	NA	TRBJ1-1	CASRARGGGFGTEAFF	TGTGCCAGCAGAGCCCGAGGGGGCGGGTTTGGGACTGAAGCTTTCTTT
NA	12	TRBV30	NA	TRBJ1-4	CAWSATGEKLFF	TGTGCCTGGAGTGCAACAGGGGAAAAACTGTTTTTT
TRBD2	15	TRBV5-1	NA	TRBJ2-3	CASSLEGREGNTQYF	TGCGCCAGCAGCTTGGAGGGGCGGGAGGGCAATACGCAGTATTTT
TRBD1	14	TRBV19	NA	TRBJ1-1	CASSLQGQNTEAFF	TGTGCCAGTAGTTTACAGGGGCAGAACACTGAAGCTTTCTTT
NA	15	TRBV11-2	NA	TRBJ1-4	CASSGTETRNEKLFF	TGTGCCAGCAGCGGTACAGAAACCAGAAATGAAAAACTGTTTTTT
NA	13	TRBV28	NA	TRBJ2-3	CASSLVMGDTQYF	TGTGCCAGCAGTCTGGTCATGGGCGATACGCAGTATTTT
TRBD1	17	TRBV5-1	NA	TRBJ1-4	CASSPGGTGQLGEKLFF	TGCGCCAGCAGTCCCGGTGGGACAGGCCAACTGGGGGAAAAACTGTTTTTT
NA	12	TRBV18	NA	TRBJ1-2	CASSPSDSRYTF	TGTGCCAGCTCACCATCCGACAGTCGCTACACCTTC
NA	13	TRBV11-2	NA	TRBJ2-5	CASSRPGWETQYF	TGTGCCAGCAGCCGCCCGGGTTGGGAGACCCAGTACTTC
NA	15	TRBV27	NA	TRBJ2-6	CASSPFRGTANVLTF	TGTGCCAGCAGTCCATTCAGAGGGACTGCCAACGTCCTGACTTTC
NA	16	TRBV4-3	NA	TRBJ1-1	CASSLFRTALNTEAFF	TGCGCCAGCAGCCTATTTAGGACAGCGCTCAACACTGAAGCTTTCTTT
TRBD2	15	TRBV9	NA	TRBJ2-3	CASSPLAGVSDTQYF	TGTGCCAGCAGCCCCCTAGCGGGAGTGTCTGATACGCAGTATTTT
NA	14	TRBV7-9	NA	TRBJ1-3	CASSLGSEGNTIYF	TGTGCCAGCAGCTTAGGATCGGAGGGAAACACCATATATTTT
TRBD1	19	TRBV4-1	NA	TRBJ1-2	CASSRIRVGRGDRERGYTF	TGCGCCAGCAGCCGCATCCGGGTAGGCCGCGGGGACAGGGAACGGGGCTACACCTTC
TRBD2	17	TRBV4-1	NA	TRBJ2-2	CASSQGLAGGNTGELFF	TGCGCCAGCAGCCAGGGACTAGCGGGAGGGAACACCGGGGAGCTGTTTTTT
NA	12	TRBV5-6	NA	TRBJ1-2	CASSSLGYGYTF	TGTGCCAGCTCGTCGTTAGGCTATGGCTACACCTTC
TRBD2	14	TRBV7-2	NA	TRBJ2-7	CASSLGVSGLEQYF	TGTGCCAGCAGCTTAGGCGTTAGCGGGTTGGAGCAGTACTTC
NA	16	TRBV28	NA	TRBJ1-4	CASSLPSWDTNEKLFF	TGTGCCAGCAGTCTCCCGTCGTGGGACACTAATGAAAAACTGTTTTTT
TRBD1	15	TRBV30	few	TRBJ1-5	CAWSDWTGNNQPQHF	TGTGCCTGGAGCGATTGGACAGGGAACAATCAGCCCCAGCATTTT
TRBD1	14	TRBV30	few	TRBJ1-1	CAWSVSRGFTEAFF	TGTGCCTGGAGTGTAAGCAGGGGGTTCACTGAAGCTTTCTTT